The 23 T cell receptor beta chains listed next were all sequenced from one sample in a study of blood T cell repertoires in COVID-19. TCRdb keeps only in-frame clones here, not all; method: immunoSEQ multiplex PCR. This sample has over 250,000 clones, with around 90% found just once. What was sequenced was peripheral blood. These receptors were taken from a woman in her twenties or thirties with acute or convalescent COVID-19.

The chain employs TRBV9 and TRBJ2-1, with D hard to call. The V and J ends lost 0 bases and 6 bases respectively, with 13 bases between them. Germline lookup yields CDR1 SGDLS and CDR2 YYNGEE. The CDR3 consists of 15 residues. CDR3 region: CASSVAMGPINEQFF. In DNA form, the CDR3 reads TGTGCCAGCAGCGTAGCGATGGGCCCGATCAATGAGCAGTTCTTC.

This chain joins TRBV5-6 and TRBJ1-2; no clear D. Deletions cut 3 bases from V and 2 bases from J, with 11 bases between. The germline V gene encodes CDR1 SGHDT and CDR2 YYEEEE. This CDR3 is built from 14 residues. This CDR3 reads CASSSMPENYGYTF. The CDR3 bases are TGTGCCAGCAGCTCCATGCCGGAGAACTATGGCTACACCTTC.

V usage is TRBV6-5 and J usage is TRBJ2-7; maybe TRBD2 (6 bases). There are 15 residues in the CDR3. V was pared by 0 bases and J by 5 bases, with 14 bases between. Germline values: CDR1 MNHEY, CDR2 SVGAGI. The CDR3 region is CASSYSPGGGNEQYF. DNA of the CDR3: TGTGCCAGCAGTTACTCGCCGGGTGGAGGGAACGAGCAGTACTTC.

This chain links TRBV24-1 with TRBJ2-2, with D maybe TRBD1 (6 bases). CDR1 and CDR2 (germline): KGHDR, SFDVKD. Trimming removed 3 bases from V and 4 bases from J, with 14 bases in between. This CDR3 region has 16 residues. CDR3 sequence: CATSDLRQGPTGELFF. CDR3 nucleotides: TGTGCCACCAGTGATCTGCGGCAGGGGCCCACCGGGGAGCTGTTTTTT.

The rearrangement links TRBV5-6 to TRBJ1-3; D perhaps matches TRBD1 (5 bases). The CDR3 contains 16 residues. Trimming took off 4 bases at V and 0 bases at J, with 14 bases between the two ends. Germline CDR1 is SGHDT and CDR2 is YYEEEE. The CDR3, as DNA: TGTGCCAGCAGCGGGCCGGGACTGAGCTCTGGAAACACCATATATTTT. The encoded protein is CASSGPGLSSGNTIYF. Full variable domain (remainder filled in from reference TRBV5-6 and TRBJ1-3): DAGVTQSPTHLIKTRGQQVTLRCSPKSGHDTVSWYQQALGQGPQFIFQYYEEEERQRGNFPDRFSGHQFPNYSSELNVNALLLGDSALYLCASSGPGLSSGNTIYFGEGSWLTVV.

This chain joins TRBV3-1 (or the pseudogene TRBV3-2) and TRBJ1-3, with D perhaps TRBD1 (6 bases). The CDR3 is 18 amino acids. Per the germline V gene, CDR1 is LGHDT and CDR2 is YNNKEL (reference sequence). Trimming removed 1 base from V and 9 bases from J, with 25 bases in between. The CDR3 reads CASSQVLWTAVSFSTIYF. In DNA, the CDR3 is TGTGCCAGCAGCCAAGTGCTCTGGACAGCGGTAAGTTTTAGCACCATATATTTT.

J is TRBJ1-2 and V is TRBV27, with TRBD1 matching 11 bases. Germline CDR1 is MNHEY and CDR2 is SMNVEV (reference sequence). The CDR3 sequence is 13 residues long. V was clipped by 10 bases and J by 4 bases; unmatched bases: 5. The CDR3 region has the DNA TGTGCCACCGGGACAGGGGGAAGCTATGGCTACACCTTC. Its protein product is CATGTGGSYGYTF.

This clone was counted once. CDR3 protein: CAIRTTGVGGDRTYEQYF. CDR3 DNA sequence: TGTGCCATCAGAACTACGGGGGTAGGTGGGGACAGAACCTACGAGCAGTACTTC. This chain uses TRBV10-3 with TRBJ2-7; D possibly corresponds to TRBD1 (7 bases). This CDR3 has 18 residues. With 6 bases removed from V and 2 bases from J, the gap between germline ends came to 26 bases. Germline CDR1 is ENHRY and CDR2 is SYGVKD.

The chain has TRBV6-5 and TRBJ1-2; maybe TRBD1 (5 bases). V was cut by 4 bases and J by 3 bases, with 12 bases left in between. The germline V gene encodes CDR1 MNHEY and CDR2 SVGAGI. The CDR3 has 14 amino acids. Here the CDR3 reads CASSSPGAHYGYTF. The CDR3 DNA follows: TGTGCCAGCAGTTCCCCTGGGGCCCACTATGGCTACACCTTC.

The chain carries TRBV4-2 and TRBJ2-1; possible D gene TRBD1, 6 bases. The CDR3 is 16 residues long. Germline V CDR1 and CDR2: LGHNA, YNFKEQ. V lost 1 base to trimming and J lost 0 bases, with 10 bases between them. The CDR3 loop is CASSQVQGTSYNEQFF. CDR3 sequence (DNA): TGTGCCAGCAGCCAAGTGCAGGGGACCTCCTACAATGAGCAGTTCTTC.

The chain has TRBV6-6 and TRBJ2-7, with 13 bases fitting TRBD2. Germline-derived CDR1 and CDR2 are MNHNY and SVGAGI (reference sequence). J was trimmed by 4 bases and V by 6 bases; bases with no gene match: 3. The CDR3 is 14 amino acids. The CDR3 here is CASRQLAGGYEQYF. The CDR3 coding sequence is TGTGCCAGCAGGCAACTAGCGGGAGGGTACGAGCAGTACTTC.

The rearrangement links TRBV6-5 to TRBJ2-7; TRBD2 matches 7 bases. The CDR3 totals 14 residues. Germline CDR1 is MNHEY and CDR2 is SVGAGI. The V segment lost 5 bases and the J segment 3 bases; nucleotides outside the gene matches: 7. The CDR3 bases are TGTGCCAGCAGTACGGCCCCTAGCGGCTACGAGCAGTACTTC. Its translation: CASSTAPSGYEQYF.

The chain uses TRBV7-8 and TRBJ1-1; 11 bases fit TRBD1. The CDR3 sequence is 16 residues long. Unmatched junction bases numbered 12, after V lost 5 bases and J lost 7 bases. CDR1 and CDR2 (germline): SGHVS, FQNEAQ. The DNA of the CDR3 is TGTGCCAGCAGCCGCGGGACAGGGGGAACTCCCTATGAAGCTTTCTTT. Amino acid sequence: CASSRGTGGTPYEAFF.

This chain connects TRBV4-1 to TRBJ2-6, with 9 bases that match TRBD1. Germline-derived CDR1 and CDR2 are MGHRA and YSYEKL. The V and J ends lost 0 bases and 0 bases, in that order; junction bases with no gene match: 3. The CDR3 has 18 amino acids. The CDR3: CASSQDGTGYSGANVLTF. CDR3 DNA: TGCGCCAGCAGCCAAGATGGGACAGGGTACTCTGGGGCCAACGTCCTGACTTTC.

The V and J genes are TRBV9 and TRBJ2-7; the match to TRBD2 covers 7 bases. The CDR3 contains 14 residues. V lost 3 bases to trimming and J lost 5 bases; unmatched junction nucleotides: 8. Germline V gives CDR1 SGDLS, CDR2 YYNGEE. CDR3 sequence (DNA): TGTGCCAGCAGCGAGGCCGGGGGGTCCCACGAGCAGTACTTC. It codes for CASSEAGGSHEQYF.

The V and J genes are TRBV7-2 and TRBJ2-3, with 12 bases fitting TRBD2. The V gene end was trimmed by 5 bases and the J gene end by 1 base; junction bases not matched to a gene: 4. The germline CDR1 and CDR2 sequences are SGHTA and FQGNSA. This CDR3 comprises 16 residues. This CDR3 is CASSRSSGRGTDTQYF. In DNA form, the CDR3 reads TGTGCCAGCAGCCGGTCTAGCGGGAGGGGCACAGATACGCAGTATTTT.

This clone was counted between two and nine times. V gene TRBV19 combines with J gene TRBJ2-1, with D perhaps TRBD2 (6 bases). The germline V gene encodes CDR1 LNHDA and CDR2 SQIVND (reference sequence). V dropped 6 bases and J dropped 7 bases, with 13 bases sitting between them. The CDR3 is 13 residues long. In nucleotides, the CDR3 is TGTGCCAGTAGCGCGGGGTGGGCGAATGAGCAGTTCTTC. This gives the protein CASSAGWANEQFF.

The CDR3 DNA reads as TGTGCCAGCAGCCAAGGCGTTTTGGAGACCCAGTACTTC. Its protein product is CASSQGVLETQYF. The rearrangement uses TRBV3-1 (or the pseudogene TRBV3-2) and TRBJ2-5; D is unclear. V was trimmed by 1 base and J by 5 bases, leaving 8 bases between them. From germline, CDR1 is LGHDT and CDR2 YNNKEL (reference sequence). The CDR3 is 13 residues long.

V gene TRBV3-1 (or the pseudogene TRBV3-2) combines with J gene TRBJ2-5, with D perhaps TRBD2 (5 bases). With 4 bases removed from V and 2 bases from J, the gap between germline ends came to 5 bases. CDR1 is LGHDT, CDR2 YNNKEL, per germline (reference sequence). CDR3 length equals 12 residues. CDR3 in DNA: TGTGCCAGCAGCCGACTACAAGAGACCCAGTACTTC. Protein: CASSRLQETQYF.

This sequence joins TRBV19 and TRBJ1-1; D unclear. CDR1 and CDR2 (germline): LNHDA, SQIVND (reference sequence). V was trimmed by 3 bases and J by 6 bases, leaving 14 bases between them. This CDR3 has 14 residues. This CDR3 reads CASSIISINAEAFF. In DNA, the CDR3 is TGTGCCAGTAGTATCATCTCTATAAACGCTGAAGCTTTCTTT.

V gene TRBV5-6 combines with J gene TRBJ1-4; D perhaps matches TRBD1 (6 bases). The CDR3 is 15 residues long. Germline values: CDR1 SGHDT, CDR2 YYEEEE. The V end was cut by 4 bases, the J end by 7 bases, with 17 bases between. Here the CDR3 DNA reads TGTGCCAGCAGCGCCTACAGGGCCCCCCTTGAAAAACTGTTTTTT. It encodes CASSAYRAPLEKLFF.

CDR3 amino acids: CASSRGGMDSPLHF. CDR3 nucleotides: TGCGCCAGCAGCCGTGGAGGGATGGATTCACCCCTCCACTTT. The genes are TRBV5-1 and TRBJ1-6, with unresolved D. Germline V gives CDR1 SGHRS, CDR2 YFSETQ. The CDR3 extends over 14 amino acids. With 4 bases removed from V and 8 bases from J, the gap between germline ends came to 13 bases.

This chain connects TRBV4-3 to TRBJ1-1, with 12 bases aligning to TRBD1. The V and J ends lost 1 base and 6 bases, in that order; junction bases with no gene match: 3. The CDR3 loop spans 15 amino acids. CDR1 is LGHNA, CDR2 YSLEER, per germline. CDR3: CASSQGDRGQAEAFF. The CDR3 region has the DNA TGCGCCAGCAGCCAAGGGGACAGGGGGCAGGCTGAAGCTTTCTTT.